What follows are 2 T cell receptor beta chains derived from one specimen sequenced in a study of CD8+ T cells in alopecia areata. Following extraction, RNA underwent reverse transcription to cDNA, which served as the sequencing template. Produced via immunoSEQ multiplex PCR; TCRdb's table is partial and in-frame only. This table has around 4,400 clones, approximately 61% appearing once. Specified treatment: oral pan-JAK inhibitor, 5-10 mg twice daily. Peripheral blood, together with lesional scalp punch biopsies, was collected from alopecia areata patients. Source: skin, taken at roughly week 36, from a patient treated with tofacitinib. Every receptor here comes from a human donor with alopecia areata.

The chain links TRBV7-9 to TRBJ2-3; no clear D. The CDR3 has 13 residues. Trimming pared 5 bases from V and 2 bases from J, leaving 8 bases between. Germline lookup yields CDR1 SEHNR and CDR2 FQNEAQ (reference sequence). CDR3 sequence (DNA): TGTGCCAGCAGCCCCGCGATCACAGATACGCAGTATTTT. It specifies CASSPAITDTQYF.

The V gene is TRBV28, the J gene TRBJ2-7; D possibly corresponds to TRBD2 (6 bases). CDR1 and CDR2 from the germline V gene are MDHEN and SYDVKM. This CDR3 has 13 amino acids. The V and J ends lost 5 bases and 3 bases respectively, with 11 bases between them. The CDR3: CASSKGRYYEQYF. As DNA, the CDR3 is TGTGCCAGCAGTAAAGGGAGGTACTACGAGCAGTACTTC.